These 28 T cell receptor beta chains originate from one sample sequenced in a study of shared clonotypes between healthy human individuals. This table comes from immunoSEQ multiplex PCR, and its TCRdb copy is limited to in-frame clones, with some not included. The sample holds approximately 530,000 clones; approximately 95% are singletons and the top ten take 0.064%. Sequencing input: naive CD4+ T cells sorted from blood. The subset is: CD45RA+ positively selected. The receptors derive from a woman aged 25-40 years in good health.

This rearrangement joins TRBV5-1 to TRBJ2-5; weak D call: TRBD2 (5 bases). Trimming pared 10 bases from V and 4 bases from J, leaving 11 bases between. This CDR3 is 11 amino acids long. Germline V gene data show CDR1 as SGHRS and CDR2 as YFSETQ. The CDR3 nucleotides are TGCGCCTCTTCCGAGGGAGAGACCCAGTACTTC. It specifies CASSEGETQYF.

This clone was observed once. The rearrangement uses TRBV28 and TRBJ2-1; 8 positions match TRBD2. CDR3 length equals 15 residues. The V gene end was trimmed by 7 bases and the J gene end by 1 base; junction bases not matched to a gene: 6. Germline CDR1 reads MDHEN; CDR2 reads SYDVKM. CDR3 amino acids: CASIPQRGSYNEQFF. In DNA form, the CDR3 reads TGTGCCAGCATTCCCCAGCGGGGGTCCTACAATGAGCAGTTCTTC.

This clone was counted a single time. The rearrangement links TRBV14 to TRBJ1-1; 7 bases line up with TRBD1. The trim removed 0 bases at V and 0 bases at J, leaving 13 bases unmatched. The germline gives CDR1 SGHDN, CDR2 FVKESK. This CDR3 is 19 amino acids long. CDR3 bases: TGTGCCAGCAGCCAAGATTTTTTTGGGGCAGGGGGTCTGAACACTGAAGCTTTCTTT. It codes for CASSQDFFGAGGLNTEAFF.

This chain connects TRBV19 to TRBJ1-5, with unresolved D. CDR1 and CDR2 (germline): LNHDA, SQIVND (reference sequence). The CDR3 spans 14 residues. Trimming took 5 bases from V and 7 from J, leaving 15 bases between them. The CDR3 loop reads CASSEGGYSQPQHF. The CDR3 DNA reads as TGTGCCAGTAGTGAGGGAGGGTACTCCCAGCCCCAGCATTTT.

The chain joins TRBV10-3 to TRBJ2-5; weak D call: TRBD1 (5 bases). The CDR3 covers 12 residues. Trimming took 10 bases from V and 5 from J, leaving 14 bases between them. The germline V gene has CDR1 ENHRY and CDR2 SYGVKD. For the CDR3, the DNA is TGTGCCACCTCTGGGGCTGGGGAGACCCAGTACTTC. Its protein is CATSGAGETQYF.

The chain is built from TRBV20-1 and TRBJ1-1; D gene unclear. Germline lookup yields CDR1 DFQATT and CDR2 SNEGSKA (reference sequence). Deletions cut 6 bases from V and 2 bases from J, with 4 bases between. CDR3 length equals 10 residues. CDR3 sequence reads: CSAKNTEAFF. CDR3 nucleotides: TGCAGTGCCAAAAACACTGAAGCTTTCTTT.

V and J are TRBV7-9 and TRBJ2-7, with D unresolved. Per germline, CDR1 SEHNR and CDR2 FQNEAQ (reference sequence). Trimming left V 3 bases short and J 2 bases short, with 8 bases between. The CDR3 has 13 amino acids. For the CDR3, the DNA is TGTGCCAGCAGCTTTGCCCATGCCTACGAGCAGTACTTC. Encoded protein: CASSFAHAYEQYF.

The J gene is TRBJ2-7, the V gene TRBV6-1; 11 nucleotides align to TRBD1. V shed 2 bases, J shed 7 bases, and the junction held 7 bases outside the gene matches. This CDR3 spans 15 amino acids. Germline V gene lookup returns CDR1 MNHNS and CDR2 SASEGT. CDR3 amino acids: CASSEWWTGGAEQYF. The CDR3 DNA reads TGTGCCAGCAGTGAATGGTGGACAGGGGGCGCAGAGCAGTACTTC.

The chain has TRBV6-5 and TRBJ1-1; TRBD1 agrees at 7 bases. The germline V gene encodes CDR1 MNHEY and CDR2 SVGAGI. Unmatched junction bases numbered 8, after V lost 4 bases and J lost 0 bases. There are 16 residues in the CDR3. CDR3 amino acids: CASSLIGRGMNTEAFF. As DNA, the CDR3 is TGTGCCAGCAGTTTAATAGGCAGGGGGATGAACACTGAAGCTTTCTTT.

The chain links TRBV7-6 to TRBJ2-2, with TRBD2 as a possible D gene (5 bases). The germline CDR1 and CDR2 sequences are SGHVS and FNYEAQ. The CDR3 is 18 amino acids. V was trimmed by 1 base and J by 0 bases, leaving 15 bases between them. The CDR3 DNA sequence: TGTGCCAGCAGCTTAGATTTGGAGGTTAGAGCGAACACCGGGGAGCTGTTTTTT. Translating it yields CASSLDLEVRANTGELFF.

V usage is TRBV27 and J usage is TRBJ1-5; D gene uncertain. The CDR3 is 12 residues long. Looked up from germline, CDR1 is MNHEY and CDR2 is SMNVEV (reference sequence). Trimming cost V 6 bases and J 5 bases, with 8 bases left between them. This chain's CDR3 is CASRANYQPQHF. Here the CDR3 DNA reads TGTGCCAGCAGGGCAAACTATCAGCCCCAGCATTTT.

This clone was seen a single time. CDR3 protein: CASSQEGRTPYEQYF. CDR3 in DNA: TGTGCCAGCAGCCAAGAGGGCAGAACTCCCTACGAGCAGTACTTC. The genes are TRBV5-4 and TRBJ2-7; TRBD2 might be the D (5 bases). The CDR3 contains 15 residues. The germline V gene has CDR1 SGHNT and CDR2 YYREEE (reference sequence). V was trimmed by 4 bases and J by 2 bases, leaving 16 bases between them.

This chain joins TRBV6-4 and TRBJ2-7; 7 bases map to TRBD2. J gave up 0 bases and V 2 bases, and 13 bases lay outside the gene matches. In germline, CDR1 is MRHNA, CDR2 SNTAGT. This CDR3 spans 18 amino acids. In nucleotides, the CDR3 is TGTGCCAGCAGTGACCTAGGATATAGCGGGTTACCCTCCTACGAGCAGTACTTC. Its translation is CASSDLGYSGLPSYEQYF.

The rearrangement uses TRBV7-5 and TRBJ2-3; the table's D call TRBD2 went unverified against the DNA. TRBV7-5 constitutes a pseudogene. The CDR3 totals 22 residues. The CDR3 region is CVRSLWFVAARTSGRRGCTQYF. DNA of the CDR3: TGTGTCAGAAGCTTATGGTTTGTCGCCGCCCGGACTAGCGGGAGGCGGGGTTGTACGCAGTATTTT.

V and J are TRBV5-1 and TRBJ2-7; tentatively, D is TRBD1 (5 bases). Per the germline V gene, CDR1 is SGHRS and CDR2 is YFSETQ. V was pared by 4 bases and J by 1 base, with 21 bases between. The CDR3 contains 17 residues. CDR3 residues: CASSRTVDTGPSYEQYF. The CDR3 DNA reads TGCGCCAGCAGCCGCACCGTGGACACCGGACCGTCCTACGAGCAGTACTTC.

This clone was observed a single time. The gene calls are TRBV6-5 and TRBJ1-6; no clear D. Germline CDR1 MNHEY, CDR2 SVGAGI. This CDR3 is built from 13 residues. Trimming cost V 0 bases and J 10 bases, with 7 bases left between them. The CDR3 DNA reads TGTGCCAGCAGTTACTCGGCGGGCTCACCCCTCCACTTT. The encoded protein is CASSYSAGSPLHF.

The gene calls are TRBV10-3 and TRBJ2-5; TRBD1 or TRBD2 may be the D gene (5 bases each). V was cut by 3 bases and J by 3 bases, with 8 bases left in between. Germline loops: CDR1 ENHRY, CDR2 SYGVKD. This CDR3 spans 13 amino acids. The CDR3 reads CAISERGEETQYF. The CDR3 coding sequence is TGTGCCATCAGTGAACGAGGGGAAGAGACCCAGTACTTC.

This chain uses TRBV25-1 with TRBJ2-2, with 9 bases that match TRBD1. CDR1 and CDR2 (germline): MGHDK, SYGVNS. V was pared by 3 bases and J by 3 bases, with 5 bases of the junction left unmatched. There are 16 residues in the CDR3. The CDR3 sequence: CASSEAGTGHTGELFF. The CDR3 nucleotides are TGTGCCAGCAGTGAGGCCGGGACAGGGCACACCGGGGAGCTGTTTTTT. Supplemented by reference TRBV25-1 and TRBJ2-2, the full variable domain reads EADIYQTPRYLVIGTGKKITLECSQTMGHDKMYWYQQDPGMELHLIHYSYGVNSTEKGDLSSESTVSRIRTEHFPLTLESARPSHTSQYLCASSEAGTGHTGELFFGEGSRLTVL.

CDR3 sequence reads: CASKRSTGLGYTF. CDR3 bases: TGTGCCAGCAAACGGTCGACAGGGCTTGGCTACACCTTC. The V gene is TRBV28, the J gene TRBJ1-2; TRBD1 agrees at 7 bases. The CDR3 contains 13 residues. From germline, CDR1 is MDHEN and CDR2 SYDVKM. Trimming took 7 bases from V and 7 from J; bases not matched to a gene: 9.

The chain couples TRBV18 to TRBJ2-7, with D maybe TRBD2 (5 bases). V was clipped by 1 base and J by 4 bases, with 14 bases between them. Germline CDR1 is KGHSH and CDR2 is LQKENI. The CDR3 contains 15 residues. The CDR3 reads CASSPQASLGYEQYF. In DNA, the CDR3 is TGTGCCAGCTCACCACAGGCTAGCTTGGGTTACGAGCAGTACTTC.

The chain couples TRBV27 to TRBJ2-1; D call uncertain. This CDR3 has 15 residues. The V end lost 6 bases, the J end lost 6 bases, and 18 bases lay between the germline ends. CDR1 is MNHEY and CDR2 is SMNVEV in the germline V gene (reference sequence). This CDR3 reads CASRGRLLPGNEQFF. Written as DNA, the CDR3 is TGTGCCAGCAGGGGTCGTCTCCTTCCCGGCAATGAGCAGTTCTTC.

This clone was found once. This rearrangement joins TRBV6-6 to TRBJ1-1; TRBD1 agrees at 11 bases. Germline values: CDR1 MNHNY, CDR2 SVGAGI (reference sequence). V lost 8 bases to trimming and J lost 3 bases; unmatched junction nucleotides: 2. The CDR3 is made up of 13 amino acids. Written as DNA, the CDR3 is TGTGCCAGCCAGGGACAGGGGGACACTGAAGCTTTCTTT. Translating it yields CASQGQGDTEAFF.

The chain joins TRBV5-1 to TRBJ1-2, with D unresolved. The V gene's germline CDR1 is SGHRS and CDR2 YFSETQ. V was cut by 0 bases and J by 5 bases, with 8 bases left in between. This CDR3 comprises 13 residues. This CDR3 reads CASSLGGNYGYTF. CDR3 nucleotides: TGCGCCAGCAGCTTGGGGGGTAATTATGGCTACACCTTC.

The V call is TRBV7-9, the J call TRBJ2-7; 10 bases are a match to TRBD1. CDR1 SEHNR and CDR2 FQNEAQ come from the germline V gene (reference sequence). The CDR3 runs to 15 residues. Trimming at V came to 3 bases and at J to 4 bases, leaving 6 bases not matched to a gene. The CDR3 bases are TGTGCCAGCAGCTTCTGGGGACAGGGGACATACGAGCAGTACTTC. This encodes CASSFWGQGTYEQYF. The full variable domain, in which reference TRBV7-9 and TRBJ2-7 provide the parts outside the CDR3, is DTGVSQNPRHKITKRGQNVTFRCDPISEHNRLYWYRQTLGQGPEFLTYFQNEAQLEKSRLLSDRFSAERPKGSFSTLEIQRTEQGDSAMYLCASSFWGQGTYEQYFGPGTRLTVT.

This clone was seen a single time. CDR3 loop: CASSYGTGNNQPQHF. DNA of the CDR3: TGTGCCAGCAGTTACGGGACGGGTAATAATCAGCCCCAGCATTTT. V is TRBV28 and J is TRBJ1-5, with D possibly matching TRBD1 (5 bases). V was pared by 4 bases and J by 4 bases, with 14 bases between. This CDR3 spans 15 amino acids. CDR1 is MDHEN and CDR2 is SYDVKM in the germline V gene.

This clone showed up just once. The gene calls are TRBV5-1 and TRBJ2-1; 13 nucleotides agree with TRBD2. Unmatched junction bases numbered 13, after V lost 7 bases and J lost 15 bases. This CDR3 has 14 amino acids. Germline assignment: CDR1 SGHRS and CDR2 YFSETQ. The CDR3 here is CASGTGTSGISWFF. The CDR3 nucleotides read TGCGCCAGCGGTACCGGGACTAGCGGGATCTCGTGGTTCTTC.

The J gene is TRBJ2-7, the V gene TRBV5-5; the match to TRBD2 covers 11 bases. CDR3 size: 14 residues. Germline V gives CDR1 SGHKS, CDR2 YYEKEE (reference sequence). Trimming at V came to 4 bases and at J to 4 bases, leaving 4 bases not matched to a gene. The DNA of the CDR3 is TGTGCCAGCAGCGCGGGACTAGCGGAATACGAGCAGTACTTC. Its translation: CASSAGLAEYEQYF.

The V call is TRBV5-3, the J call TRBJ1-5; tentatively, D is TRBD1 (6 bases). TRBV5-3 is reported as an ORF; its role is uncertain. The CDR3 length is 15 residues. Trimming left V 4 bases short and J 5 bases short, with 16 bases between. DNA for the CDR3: TGTGCCAGAAGCGAAAGACAGGTAGGAGATCAGCCCCAGCATTTT. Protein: CARSERQVGDQPQHF.